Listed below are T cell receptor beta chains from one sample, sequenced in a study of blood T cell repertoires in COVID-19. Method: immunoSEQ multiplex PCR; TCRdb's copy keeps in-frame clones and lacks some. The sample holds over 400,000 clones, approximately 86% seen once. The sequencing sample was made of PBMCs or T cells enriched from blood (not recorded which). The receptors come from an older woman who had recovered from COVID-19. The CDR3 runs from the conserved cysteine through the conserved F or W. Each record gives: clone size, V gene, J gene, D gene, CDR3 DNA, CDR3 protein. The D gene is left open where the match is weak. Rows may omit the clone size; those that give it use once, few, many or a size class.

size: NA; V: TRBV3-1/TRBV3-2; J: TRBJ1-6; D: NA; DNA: TGTGCCAGCAGCCAAATGGGGGCGGCGAATTCACCCCTCCACTTT; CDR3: CASSQMGAANSPLHF
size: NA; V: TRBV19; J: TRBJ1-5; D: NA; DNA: TGTGCCAGTAGTTCTTCAGCCAGGGCTGCTCAGCCCCAGCATTTT; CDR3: CASSSSARAAQPQHF
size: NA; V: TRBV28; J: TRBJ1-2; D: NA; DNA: TGTGCCAGCAGTTTACCAGGGAAGGCGGACTACACCTTC; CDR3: CASSLPGKADYTF
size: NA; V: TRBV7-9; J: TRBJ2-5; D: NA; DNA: TGTGCCAGCAGCGTTTCAGGGGCCAGAGAGACCCAGTACTTC; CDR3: CASSVSGARETQYF
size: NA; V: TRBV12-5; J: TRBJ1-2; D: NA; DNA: TGTGCTAGTGGTCCCCATGGTTTCGGCTATGGCTACACCTTC; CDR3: CASGPHGFGYGYTF
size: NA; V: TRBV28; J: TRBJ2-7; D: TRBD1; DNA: TGTGCCAGCAGTTTGTCAGGGGGCGCACGGTTCGAGCAGTACTTC; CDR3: CASSLSGGARFEQYF
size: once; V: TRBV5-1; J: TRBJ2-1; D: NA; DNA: TGCGCCAGCAGCTACCATGGGGGGGACAAGGTCTTC; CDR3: CASSYHGGDKVF
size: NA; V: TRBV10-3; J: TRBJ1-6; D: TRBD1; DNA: TGTGCCATCAGTGAGTCGCGACAGGGGGTAGCACCCCTCCACTTT; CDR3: CAISESRQGVAPLHF
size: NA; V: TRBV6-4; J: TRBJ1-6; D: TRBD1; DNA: TGTGCCAGCAGCAGGGACAGTAATAATTCACCCCTCCACTTT; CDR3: CASSRDSNNSPLHF
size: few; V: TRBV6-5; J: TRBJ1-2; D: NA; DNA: TGTGCCAGCAGAGACACAGGTCCATTCTATGGCTACACCTTC; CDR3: CASRDTGPFYGYTF
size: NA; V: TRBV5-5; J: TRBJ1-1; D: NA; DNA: TGTGCCAGCAGCTTAGATCAGAACATGAACACTGAAGCTTTCTTT; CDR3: CASSLDQNMNTEAFF
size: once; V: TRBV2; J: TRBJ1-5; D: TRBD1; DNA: TGTGCCAGCTCTTTTCAACCGACAGGGGGCATGGCCCAGCATTTT; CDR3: CASSFQPTGGMAQHF
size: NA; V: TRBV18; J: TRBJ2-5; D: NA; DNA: TGTGCCAGCTCACCTACAGTGGCCCAAGAGACCCAGTACTTC; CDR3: CASSPTVAQETQYF
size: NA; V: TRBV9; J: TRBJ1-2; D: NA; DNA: TGTGCCAGCAGCGTGAACAGCTATGGCTACACCTTC; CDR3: CASSVNSYGYTF
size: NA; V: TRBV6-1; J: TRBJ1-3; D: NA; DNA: TGTGCCAGCAGTGAACCCGGACAGAGCTCTGGAAACACCATATATTTT; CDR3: CASSEPGQSSGNTIYF
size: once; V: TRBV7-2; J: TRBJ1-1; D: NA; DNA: TGTGCCAGCAGCTTAGCGAACAGAAAAGCTTTCTTT; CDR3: CASSLANRKAFF
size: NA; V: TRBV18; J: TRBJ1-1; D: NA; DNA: TGTGCCAGCTCACCATTTAGGTGGCAGGGGAACACTGAAGCTTTCTTT; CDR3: CASSPFRWQGNTEAFF
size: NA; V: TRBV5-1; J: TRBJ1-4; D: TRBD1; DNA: TGCGCCAGCAGCTGGACAGGGGGGGCGGAAAAACTGTTTTTT; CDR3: CASSWTGGAEKLFF
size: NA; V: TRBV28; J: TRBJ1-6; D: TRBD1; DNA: TGTGCCAGCAGTTTGCGGACAGGCCAGGGAAATAATTCACCCCTCCACTTT; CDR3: CASSLRTGQGNNSPLHF
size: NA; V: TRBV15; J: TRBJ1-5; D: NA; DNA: TGTGCCACCGCGGGGGGGGTTAATCAGCCCCAGCATTTT; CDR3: CATAGGVNQPQHF
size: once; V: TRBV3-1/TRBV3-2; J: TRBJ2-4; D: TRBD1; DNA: TGTGCCAGCAGCCAACAGGGGGCGGACATTCAGTACTTC; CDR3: CASSQQGADIQYF
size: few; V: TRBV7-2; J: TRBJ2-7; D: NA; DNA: TGTGCCAGCAGCTTTACAGGTGTCTCCTACGAGCAGTACTTC; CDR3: CASSFTGVSYEQYF
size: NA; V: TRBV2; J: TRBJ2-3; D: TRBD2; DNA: TGTGCCAGCAGTGAACGGTTAGGCGGGGGGCCTAGCACAGATACGCAGTATTTT; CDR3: CASSERLGGGPSTDTQYF
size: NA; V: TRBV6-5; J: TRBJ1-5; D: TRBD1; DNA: TGTGCCAGCAGCGGGACAGGGGACGGTCAGCCCCAGCATTTT; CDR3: CASSGTGDGQPQHF
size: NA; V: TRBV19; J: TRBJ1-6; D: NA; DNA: TGTGCCAGTAGTATCGTCCTAGAAAATTCACCCCTCCACTTT; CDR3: CASSIVLENSPLHF
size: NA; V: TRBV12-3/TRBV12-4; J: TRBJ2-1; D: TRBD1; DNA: TGTGCCAGCAGGGACAGGGATGTGCAGTTCTTC; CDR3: CASRDRDVQFF
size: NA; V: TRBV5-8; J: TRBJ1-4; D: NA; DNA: TGTGCCAGCATCGGTGGTTGGTCAACTAATGAAAAACTGTTTTTT; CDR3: CASIGGWSTNEKLFF
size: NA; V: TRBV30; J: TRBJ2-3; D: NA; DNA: TGTGCCTGGAGCGCCGGGACTGAGCCTTATACGCAGTATTTT; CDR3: CAWSAGTEPYTQYF
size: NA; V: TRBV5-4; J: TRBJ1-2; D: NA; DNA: TGTGCCAGCAGCGGGAGGGACCGGGAAGACTATGGCTACACCTTC; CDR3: CASSGRDREDYGYTF
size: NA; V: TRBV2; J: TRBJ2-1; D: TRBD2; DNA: TGTGCCAGCAGTGGTAGGACTAGCTCCTACAATGAGCAGTTCTTC; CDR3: CASSGRTSSYNEQFF
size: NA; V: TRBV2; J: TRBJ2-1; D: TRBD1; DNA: TGTGCCGGTGCCGGGACAGGGTTCAATGAGCAGTTCTTC; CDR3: CAGAGTGFNEQFF
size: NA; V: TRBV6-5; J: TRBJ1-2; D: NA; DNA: TGTGCCAGCAGCCGAGACAGCCTCTATGGCTACACCTTC; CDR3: CASSRDSLYGYTF